This passage covers 2 T cell receptor beta chains from one sample sequenced in a study of long-term antiretroviral therapy in people with HIV. They ran version v3.0 of the immunoSEQ assay at survey level. Generated by immunoSEQ multiplex PCR, the TCRdb table keeps only in-frame clones and is missing some. This table holds 30,000 to 40,000 clones, approximately 79% found once. The input for sequencing was unsorted PBMCs, taken 1.5 years after starting antiretroviral therapy. The origin of the receptors is a man younger than 35 with HIV.

This rearrangement joins TRBV6-5 to TRBJ2-7; 9 bases line up with TRBD2. Per germline, CDR1 MNHEY and CDR2 SVGAGI. The CDR3 runs to 14 residues. The ends lost 5 bases at V and 3 bases at J; junction bases unmatched: 5. This CDR3 reads CASSRPSGNYEQYF. The CDR3 nucleotides are TGTGCCAGCAGTCGACCTAGCGGGAACTACGAGCAGTACTTC.

The V and J genes are TRBV30 and TRBJ1-4; weak D call: TRBD1 (5 bases). This CDR3 has 13 amino acids. The germline V gene has CDR1 GTSNPN and CDR2 SVGIG (reference sequence). Trimming took off 3 bases at V and 7 bases at J, with 12 bases between the two ends. CDR3 sequence reads: CAWRRGPSEKLFF. For the CDR3, the DNA is TGTGCCTGGAGGCGGGGACCGTCTGAAAAACTGTTTTTT.